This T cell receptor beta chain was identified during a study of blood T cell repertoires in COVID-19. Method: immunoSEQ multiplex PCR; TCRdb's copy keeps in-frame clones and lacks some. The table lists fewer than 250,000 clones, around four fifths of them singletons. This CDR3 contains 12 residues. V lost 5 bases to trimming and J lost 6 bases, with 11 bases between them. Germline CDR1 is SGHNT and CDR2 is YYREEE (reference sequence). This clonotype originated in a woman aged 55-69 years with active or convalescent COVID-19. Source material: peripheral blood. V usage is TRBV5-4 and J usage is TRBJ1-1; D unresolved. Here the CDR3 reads CASSRSGAEAFF. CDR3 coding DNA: TGTGCCAGCAGTCGTTCAGGTGCTGAAGCTTTCTTT.